Following are 15 T cell receptor beta chains from one sample sequenced in a study of cytomegalovirus exposure and HLA in healthy donors. PCR used 60 Vbeta primers and 13 Jbeta primers. The data were produced by immunoSEQ multiplex PCR, yet TCRdb's version contains in-frame clones alone and is incomplete. This table holds around 150,000 clones, 60% to 85% found once. Sequenced material: PBMCs. These receptors were obtained from a woman in her 30s in good health and CMV-seronegative.

The rearrangement uses TRBV27 and TRBJ2-7; 7 bases align to TRBD1. The CDR3 is 17 amino acids. The germline V gene encodes CDR1 MNHEY and CDR2 SMNVEV (reference sequence). V trimming: 5 bases; J trimming: 2 bases; junction bases outside the gene matches: 15. The CDR3 region has the DNA TGTGCCAGCAGTATAACCCCGACAGGGACCGGGCCCTACGAGCAGTACTTC. Translation: CASSITPTGTGPYEQYF.

V and J are TRBV7-2 and TRBJ2-2; D perhaps matches TRBD1 (5 bases). Germline V gene data show CDR1 as SGHTA and CDR2 as FQGNSA. Trimming removed 3 bases from V and 2 bases from J, with 19 bases in between. The CDR3 consists of 18 residues. The CDR3 loop reads CASSFMPRNRLNTGELFF. In DNA, the CDR3 is TGTGCCAGCAGCTTCATGCCGAGAAACAGGTTAAACACCGGGGAGCTGTTTTTT.

The CDR3 DNA sequence: TGTGCCAGCAGCTTTACTAGCGGGGGACCCTGGAGGTACTTC. Protein sequence: CASSFTSGGPWRYF. This chain links TRBV7-9 with TRBJ2-5, with 11 nucleotides matching TRBD2. CDR1 is SEHNR, CDR2 FQNEAQ, per germline (reference sequence). With 3 bases clipped from V and 13 bases from J, the junction kept 10 bases outside the gene matches. The CDR3 sequence is 14 residues long.

The gene calls are TRBV6-5 and TRBJ1-1, with unresolved D. Germline CDR1 MNHEY, CDR2 SVGAGI. The CDR3 runs 13 residues. V lost 7 bases and J lost 5, with 14 bases in between. The CDR3: CASTRAVETEAFF. The CDR3 nucleotides are TGTGCCAGCACCCGCGCCGTGGAGACTGAAGCTTTCTTT.

The chain joins TRBV7-9 to TRBJ2-1; perhaps TRBD2 as D (5 bases). The CDR3 spans 17 residues. CDR1 SEHNR and CDR2 FQNEAQ come from the germline V gene (reference sequence). Trimming took 3 bases from V and 1 from J, leaving 16 bases between them. CDR3 residues: CASSFPLMGRSYNEQFF. The CDR3 coding sequence is TGTGCCAGCAGCTTCCCCCTTATGGGGAGATCCTACAATGAGCAGTTCTTC.

As for this clone: The same CDR3 also results from other DNA sequences found in this sample. CDR3 residues: CASSRSGGAGTGELFF. CDR3 nucleotide sequence: TGTGCCAGCAGCCGTAGCGGGGGGGCTGGGACCGGGGAGCTGTTTTTT. The V and J genes are TRBV7-2 and TRBJ2-2, with 11 bases identical to TRBD2. This CDR3 has 16 residues. J lost 5 bases, V lost 5 bases, and 7 bases had no gene match. Germline assignment: CDR1 SGHTA and CDR2 FQGNSA.

The gene calls are TRBV28 and TRBJ1-3; possibly TRBD1 for D (6 bases). Trimming took 5 bases from V and 5 from J, leaving 13 bases between them. The CDR3 is 14 amino acids. CDR1 and CDR2 from the germline V gene are MDHEN and SYDVKM. This CDR3 is CASSTGHLRNTIYF. CDR3 DNA sequence: TGTGCCAGCAGTACAGGGCATCTCCGAAACACCATATATTTT.

A few counts support this clone. The V gene is TRBV5-6, the J gene TRBJ1-2; D remains unclear. The ends were cut back, 1 base at V and 4 bases at J, with 11 bases in the middle. In germline, CDR1 is SGHDT, CDR2 YYEEEE. The CDR3 spans 14 residues. For the CDR3, the DNA is TGTGCCAGCAGCTTGTGGGAGGGTACCTATGGCTACACCTTC. Translating gives CASSLWEGTYGYTF.

V usage is TRBV7-9 and J usage is TRBJ1-4, with D possibly TRBD1 on 6 matching bases. The V end lost 7 bases, the J end lost 0 bases, and 18 bases lay between the germline ends. Germline CDR1 SEHNR, CDR2 FQNEAQ (reference sequence). This CDR3 region has 17 residues. In nucleotides, the CDR3 is TGTGCCAGCACAAAAGGACAGACGCTACCAACTAATGAAAAACTGTTTTTT. Its translation: CASTKGQTLPTNEKLFF.

The gene calls are TRBV28 and TRBJ1-1, with D perhaps matching TRBD1 (6 bases). The CDR3 is 15 residues long. Germline assignment: CDR1 MDHEN and CDR2 SYDVKM. Trimming cost V 6 bases and J 0 bases, with 14 bases left between them. This CDR3 reads CASSAGTRVNTEAFF. Written as DNA, the CDR3 is TGTGCCAGCAGCGCCGGGACACGAGTGAACACTGAAGCTTTCTTT.

The chain carries TRBV27 and TRBJ2-7; 11 bases match TRBD2. Trimming cost V 3 bases and J 4 bases; bases outside gene matches: 5. The CDR3 has 15 amino acids. Germline V gene sequence: CDR1 MNHEY, CDR2 SMNVEV (reference sequence). The CDR3 sequence: CASSLRLAGTYEQYF. The DNA for the CDR3 is TGTGCCAGCAGTTTGCGACTAGCGGGAACGTACGAGCAGTACTTC.

The chain recombines TRBV5-6 with TRBJ2-3; 9 bases map to TRBD2. The CDR3 contains 17 residues. Trimming took 3 bases from V and 4 from J; bases not matched to a gene: 12. The germline V gene has CDR1 SGHDT and CDR2 YYEEEE. This chain's CDR3 is CASSSSRRGGPADTQYF. Here the CDR3 DNA reads TGTGCCAGCAGCTCAAGCAGGCGGGGGGGGCCGGCAGATACGCAGTATTTT.

On this clone: The DNA is omitted, as the CDR3 cannot be located on it reliably, and the CDR3 follows TCRdb's listing. V usage is TRBV28 and J usage is TRBJ1-4. The CDR3 contains 17 residues when both ends are counted. CDR1 MDHEN and CDR2 SYDVKM come from the germline V gene. The CDR3 here is CASSLLQRDFGNEKLFF.

The rearrangement links TRBV5-6 to TRBJ1-2, with D tentatively TRBD1 (6 bases). This CDR3 region has 13 residues. The germline V gene has CDR1 SGHDT and CDR2 YYEEEE. V lost 4 bases and J lost 6, with 13 bases in between. CDR3: CASSPPGVDGYTF. CDR3 coding DNA: TGTGCCAGCAGCCCGCCAGGGGTCGATGGCTACACCTTC.

The chain uses TRBV7-8 and TRBJ1-5; possible D gene TRBD1, 5 bases. V dropped 1 base and J dropped 7 bases, with 23 bases sitting between them. This CDR3 contains 18 residues. CDR1 and CDR2 from the germline V gene are SGHVS and FQNEAQ. Here the CDR3 reads CASSLGSSGPGAGQPQHF. The CDR3 DNA sequence: TGTGCCAGCAGCTTAGGCTCTTCGGGACCGGGAGCAGGGCAGCCCCAGCATTTT.